The present T cell receptor beta chain was sequenced within a study of T-cell memory formation after mild COVID-19. The overall study: Among the donors, TCR clusters were largely specific to each donor.

This clonotype showed up just a few times. Its matching antigen is unknown. CDR3 length equals 14 residues. Germline V CDR1 and CDR2: SGHTS, YDEGEE. The ends were cut back, 1 base at V and 7 bases at J, with 11 bases in the middle. Study conclusions and caveats: Pre-infection memory contained some responding clones, which suggested that cross-reactive memory had joined. Whereas later expanders leaned CD4+, clones contracting day 15 to 85 showed a balanced CD4/CD8 makeup.

From the 5' RACE reads, TCRdb called clonotypes with MiXCR, one entry per CDR3 protein. The table lists approximately 210,000 distinct CDR3 sequences, over 9.5% of them singletons. Sequencing used PBMCs or a T cell subset sorted from them (not recorded which). The TCR originated in a man between 18 and 35 years old who had mild COVID-19 (a few samples of this study predate the infection). Cell type and time point are not known. V usage is TRBV5-8 and J usage is TRBJ2-2; D gene uncertain. CDR3 sequence (DNA): TGTGCCAGCAGCTTGACCGGGCGAGTCGGGGAGCTGTTTTTT. It translates to CASSLTGRVGELFF.